This T cell receptor (beta chain) was sequenced in a study of cytomegalovirus exposure and HLA in healthy donors. Study-wide results and limits: Some TCR beta chains (around 180 of them) were listed as cytomegalovirus-associated.

The CDR3 consists of 15 residues. V lost 6 bases and J 4 bases, leaving 17 bases between the germline ends. CDR1 is MDHEN, CDR2 SYDVKM, per germline. A note on this clone: The antigen remains undetermined.

PCR amplification relied on 60 Vbeta primers (plus 13 Jbeta primers). TCRdb's table, derived via immunoSEQ multiplex PCR, lists solely in-frame clones and lacks some. Of roughly 170,000 clones listed, around four fifths are singletons. The origin of this receptor is a man aged 30 to 45 in good health and CMV-seronegative. The sequenced sample consisted of PBMCs. This sequence joins TRBV28 and TRBJ2-3, with D perhaps TRBD2 (5 bases). The CDR3 DNA is TGTGCCAGCAGCCCCCATAGCGACCCCCCAGATACGCAGTATTTT. It yields the protein CASSPHSDPPDTQYF.